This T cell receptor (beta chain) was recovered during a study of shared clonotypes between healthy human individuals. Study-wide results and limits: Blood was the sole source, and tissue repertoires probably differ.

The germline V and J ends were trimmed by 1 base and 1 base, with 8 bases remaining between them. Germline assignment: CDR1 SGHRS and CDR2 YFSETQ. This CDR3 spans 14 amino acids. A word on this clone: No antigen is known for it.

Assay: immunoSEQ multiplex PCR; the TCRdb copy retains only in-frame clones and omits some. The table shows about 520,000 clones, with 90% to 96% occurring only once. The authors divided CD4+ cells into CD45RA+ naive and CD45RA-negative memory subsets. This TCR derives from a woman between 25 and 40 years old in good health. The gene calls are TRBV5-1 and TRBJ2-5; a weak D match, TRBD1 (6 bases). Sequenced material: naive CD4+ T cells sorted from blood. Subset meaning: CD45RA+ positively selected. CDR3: CASSLQGSQETQYF. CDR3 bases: TGCGCCAGCAGCTTGCAGGGGTCCCAAGAGACCCAGTACTTC.